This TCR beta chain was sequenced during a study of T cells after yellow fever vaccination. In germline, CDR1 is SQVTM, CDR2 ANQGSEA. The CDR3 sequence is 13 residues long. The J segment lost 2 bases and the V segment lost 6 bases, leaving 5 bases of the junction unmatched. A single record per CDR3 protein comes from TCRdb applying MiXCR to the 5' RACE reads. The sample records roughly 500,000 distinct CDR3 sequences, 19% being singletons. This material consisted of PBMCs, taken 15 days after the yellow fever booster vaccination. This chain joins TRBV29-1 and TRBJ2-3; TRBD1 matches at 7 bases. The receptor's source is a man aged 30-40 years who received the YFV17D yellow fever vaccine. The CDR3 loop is CSVQGDPTDTQYF. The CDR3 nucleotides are TGCAGCGTCCAGGGGGACCCCACAGATACGCAGTATTTT.